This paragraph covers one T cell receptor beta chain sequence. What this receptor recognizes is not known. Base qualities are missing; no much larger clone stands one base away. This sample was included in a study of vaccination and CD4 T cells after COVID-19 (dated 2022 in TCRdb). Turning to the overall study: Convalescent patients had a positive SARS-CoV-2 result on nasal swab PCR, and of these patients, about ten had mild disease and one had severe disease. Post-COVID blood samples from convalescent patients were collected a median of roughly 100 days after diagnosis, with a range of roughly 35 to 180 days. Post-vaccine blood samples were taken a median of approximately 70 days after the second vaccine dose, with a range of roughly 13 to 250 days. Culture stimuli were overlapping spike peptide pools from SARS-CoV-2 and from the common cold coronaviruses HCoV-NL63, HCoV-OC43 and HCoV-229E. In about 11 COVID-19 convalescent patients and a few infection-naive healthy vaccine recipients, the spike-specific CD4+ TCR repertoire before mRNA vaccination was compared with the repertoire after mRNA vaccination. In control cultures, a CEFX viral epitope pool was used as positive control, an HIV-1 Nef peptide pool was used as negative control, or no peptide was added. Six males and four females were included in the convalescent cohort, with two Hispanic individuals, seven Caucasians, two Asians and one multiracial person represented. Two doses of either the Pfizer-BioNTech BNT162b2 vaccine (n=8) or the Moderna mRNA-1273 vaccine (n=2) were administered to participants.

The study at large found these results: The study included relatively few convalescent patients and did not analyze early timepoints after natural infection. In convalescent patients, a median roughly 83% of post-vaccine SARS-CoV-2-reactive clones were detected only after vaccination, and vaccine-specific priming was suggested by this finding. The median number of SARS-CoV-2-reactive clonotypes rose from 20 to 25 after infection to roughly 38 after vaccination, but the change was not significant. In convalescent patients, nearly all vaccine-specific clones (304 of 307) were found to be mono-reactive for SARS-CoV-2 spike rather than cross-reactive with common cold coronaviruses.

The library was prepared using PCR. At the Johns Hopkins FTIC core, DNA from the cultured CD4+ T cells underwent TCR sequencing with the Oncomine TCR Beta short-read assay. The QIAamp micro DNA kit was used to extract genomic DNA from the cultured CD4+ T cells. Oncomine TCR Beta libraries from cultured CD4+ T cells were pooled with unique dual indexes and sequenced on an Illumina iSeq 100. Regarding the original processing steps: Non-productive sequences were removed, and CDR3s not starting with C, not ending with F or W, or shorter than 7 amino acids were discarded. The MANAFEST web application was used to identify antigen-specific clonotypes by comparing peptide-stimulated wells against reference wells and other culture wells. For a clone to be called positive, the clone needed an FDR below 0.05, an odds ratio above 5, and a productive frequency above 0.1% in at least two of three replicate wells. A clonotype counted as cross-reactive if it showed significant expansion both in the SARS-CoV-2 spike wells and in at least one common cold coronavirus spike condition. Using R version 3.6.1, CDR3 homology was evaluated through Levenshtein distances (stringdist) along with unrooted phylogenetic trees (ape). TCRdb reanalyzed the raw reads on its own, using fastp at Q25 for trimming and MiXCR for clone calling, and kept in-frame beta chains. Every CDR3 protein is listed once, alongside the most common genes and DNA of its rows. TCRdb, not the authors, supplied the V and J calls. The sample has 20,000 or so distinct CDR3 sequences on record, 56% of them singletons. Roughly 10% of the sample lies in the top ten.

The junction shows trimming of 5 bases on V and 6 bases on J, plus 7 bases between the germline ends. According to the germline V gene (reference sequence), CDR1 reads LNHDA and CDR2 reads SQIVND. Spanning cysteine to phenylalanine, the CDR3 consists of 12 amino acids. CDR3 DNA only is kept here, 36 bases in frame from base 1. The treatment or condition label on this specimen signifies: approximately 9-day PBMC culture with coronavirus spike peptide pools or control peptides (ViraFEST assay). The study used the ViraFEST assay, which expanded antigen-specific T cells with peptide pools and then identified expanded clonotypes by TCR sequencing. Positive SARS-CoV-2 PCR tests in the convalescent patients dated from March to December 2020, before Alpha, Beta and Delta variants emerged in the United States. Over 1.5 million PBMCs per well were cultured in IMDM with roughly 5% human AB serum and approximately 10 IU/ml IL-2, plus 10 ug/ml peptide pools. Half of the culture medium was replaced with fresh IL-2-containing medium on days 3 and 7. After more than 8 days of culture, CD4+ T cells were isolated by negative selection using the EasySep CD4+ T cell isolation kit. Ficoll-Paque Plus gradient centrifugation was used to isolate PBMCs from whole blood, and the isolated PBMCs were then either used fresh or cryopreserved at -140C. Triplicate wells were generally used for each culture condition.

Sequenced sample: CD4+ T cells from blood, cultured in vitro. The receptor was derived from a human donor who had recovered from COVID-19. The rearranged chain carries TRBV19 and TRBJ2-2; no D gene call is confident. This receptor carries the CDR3 CASSESAGELFF. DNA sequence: TGTGCCAGTAGTGAGAGTGCCGGGGAGCTGTTTTTT.